The following is a TCR beta chain sequence with its context. The antigen is unknown. In the same sample, other DNA sequences code for this CDR3. Across several immunoSEQ plates, the genomic DNA of each subset was split evenly. Method: immunoSEQ multiplex PCR; TCRdb's copy keeps in-frame clones and lacks some. The table lists about 2 million clones, about 95% of them singletons. CD45RO-negative, CCR7-positively selected cells formed the naive CD8 fraction, excluding terminally differentiated effector memory CD45RA+ cells. The data were taken from a study of shared clonotypes between healthy human individuals. The CDR3 covers 14 residues. Germline trimming cut 2 bases from V and 4 bases from J; bases unmatched to any gene: 2. The germline V gene has CDR1 LNHDA and CDR2 SQIVND (reference sequence). Study-wide points: Rarefaction showed sorted-subset sequencing was incomplete despite large depth. A limitation of the genetic and exposure-history diversity represented arose from few donors.

The chain couples TRBV19 to TRBJ1-5; TRBD1 agrees at 7 bases. Sequencing used naive CD8+ T cells sorted from blood. This clonotype was obtained from a man aged 18 to 35 in good health. The CDR3 region has the DNA TGTGCCAGTAGTATACGGGACAGTAATCAGCCCCAGCATTTT. Translated, it gives CASSIRDSNQPQHF. The whole variable domain, remainder taken from reference TRBV19 and TRBJ1-5, is DGGITQSPKYLFRKEGQNVTLSCEQNLNHDAMYWYRQDPGQGLRLIYYSQIVNDFQKGDIAEGYSVSREKKESFPLTVTSAQKNPTAFYLCASSIRDSNQPQHFGDGTRLSIL.